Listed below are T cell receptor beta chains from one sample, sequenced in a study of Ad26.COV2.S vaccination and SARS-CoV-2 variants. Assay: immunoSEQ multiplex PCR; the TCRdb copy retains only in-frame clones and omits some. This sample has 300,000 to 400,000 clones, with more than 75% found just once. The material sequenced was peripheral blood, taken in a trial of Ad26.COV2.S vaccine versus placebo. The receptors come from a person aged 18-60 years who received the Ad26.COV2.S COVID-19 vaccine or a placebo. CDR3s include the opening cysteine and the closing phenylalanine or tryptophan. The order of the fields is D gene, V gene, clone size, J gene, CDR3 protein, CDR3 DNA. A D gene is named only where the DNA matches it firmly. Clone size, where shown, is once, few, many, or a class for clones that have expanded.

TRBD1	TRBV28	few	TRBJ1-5	CASSLVTGGGNQPQHF	TGTGCCAGCAGTTTAGTGACAGGGGGCGGCAATCAGCCCCAGCATTTT
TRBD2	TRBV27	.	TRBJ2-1	CASSPGLAGGHEQFF	TGTGCCAGCAGTCCGGGACTAGCGGGGGGGCATGAGCAGTTCTTC
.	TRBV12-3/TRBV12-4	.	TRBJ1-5	CASSLDRNQPQHF	TGTGCCAGCAGTTTGGACAGAAATCAGCCCCAGCATTTT
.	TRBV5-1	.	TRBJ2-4	CASSLNDLAKNIQYF	TGCGCCAGCAGCTTGAACGATCTAGCCAAAAACATTCAGTACTTC
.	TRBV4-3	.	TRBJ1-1	CASSQDLEGIQAEAFF	TGCGCCAGCAGCCAAGATCTGGAGGGAATCCAGGCTGAAGCTTTCTTT
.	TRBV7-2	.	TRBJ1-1	CASSHFRWGNGTEAFF	TGTGCCAGCAGCCACTTCCGTTGGGGAAATGGAACTGAAGCTTTCTTT
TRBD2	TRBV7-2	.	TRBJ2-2	CASSPSPLAANTGELFF	TGTGCCAGCAGCCCCTCCCCTCTAGCGGCGAACACCGGGGAGCTGTTTTTT
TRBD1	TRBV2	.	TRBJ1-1	CASSPEGARNTEAFF	TGTGCCAGCAGCCCTGAGGGGGCTCGGAACACTGAAGCTTTCTTT
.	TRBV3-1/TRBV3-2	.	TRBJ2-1	CASSHLYDSYNEQFF	TGTGCCAGCAGCCACCTATACGACAGTTACAATGAGCAGTTCTTC
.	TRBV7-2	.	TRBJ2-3	CASSASWTDTQYF	TGTGCCAGCAGCGCGAGTTGGACAGATACGCAGTATTTT
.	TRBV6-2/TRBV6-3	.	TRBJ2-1	CASSFQTSTMSYNEQFF	TGTGCCAGCAGTTTCCAGACTAGTACTATGTCCTACAATGAGCAGTTCTTC
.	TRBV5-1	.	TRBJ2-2	CASSSQGSGTGELFF	TGCGCCAGCAGCTCTCAGGGGTCCGGCACCGGGGAGCTGTTTTTT
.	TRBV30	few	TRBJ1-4	CAWGDYNEKLFF	TGTGCCTGGGGGGACTATAATGAAAAACTGTTTTTT
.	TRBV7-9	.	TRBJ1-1	CASSFRDNTEAFF	TGTGCCAGCAGCTTTAGGGACAACACTGAAGCTTTCTTT
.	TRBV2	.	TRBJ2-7	CASSPDQGFSYEQYF	TGTGCCAGCTCACCGGATCAGGGGTTTTCCTACGAGCAGTACTTC
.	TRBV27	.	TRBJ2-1	CASSLSVVSEQFF	TGTGCCAGCAGTTTATCTGTGGTTAGTGAGCAGTTCTTC
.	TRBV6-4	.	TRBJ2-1	CASSINRGSYNEQFF	TGTGCCAGCAGTATCAATAGGGGTTCCTACAATGAGCAGTTCTTC
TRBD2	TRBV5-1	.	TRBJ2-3	CASNLGLAGGTDTQYF	TGCGCCAGCAACCTGGGACTAGCGGGAGGCACAGATACGCAGTATTTT
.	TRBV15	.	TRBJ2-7	CATSRKIREAAYEQYF	TGTGCCACCAGCAGAAAAATCAGGGAAGCCGCCTACGAGCAGTACTTC
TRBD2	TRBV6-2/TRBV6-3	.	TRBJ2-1	CASSYFGLAGAGEQFF	TGTGCCAGCAGTTACTTCGGACTAGCGGGGGCGGGTGAGCAGTTCTTC
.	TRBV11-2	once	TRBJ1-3	CASSLGGNTIYF	TGTGCCAGCAGCTTAGGAGGAAACACCATATATTTT
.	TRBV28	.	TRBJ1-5	CASTSTWPGASDQPQHF	TGTGCCAGCACCTCAACCTGGCCCGGGGCCAGCGATCAGCCCCAGCATTTT